Listed below are T cell receptor beta chains from one sample, sequenced in a study of PD-1 blockade in classical Hodgkin lymphoma. Clones were sequenced by immunoSEQ multiplex PCR, and TCRdb holds only the in-frame ones, with some missing. Of about 98,000 clones in the sample, just under 95% were seen once. The sample here was peripheral blood mononuclear cells (PBMCs), taken at baseline. All receptors derive from a human donor with classical Hodgkin lymphoma. The CDR3 runs from the conserved cysteine through the conserved F or W. Only some rows state a clone size, as once, few, many or a class for expanded clones.

abundance,j_gene,v_gene,CDR3aa
.,TRBJ1-4,TRBV29-1,CSVEDSIATNEKLFF
.,TRBJ2-3,TRBV5-1,CASSLGTSGSTDTQYF
.,TRBJ1-5,TRBV28,CASSLSGTGRYSNQPQHF
few,TRBJ1-1,TRBV5-1,CASSLFTGARVEDEAFF
.,TRBJ2-5,TRBV6-1,CASSEYGTGSSRETQYF
.,TRBJ1-5,TRBV19,CASSIVQSSNQPQHF
.,TRBJ2-1,TRBV10-2,CASNRQGTNEQFF
.,TRBJ2-1,TRBV30,CAWSVQWANEQFF
.,TRBJ2-2,TRBV4-2,CASRPLAGAGELFF
once,TRBJ1-1,TRBV5-4,CASSSLEVDRAQSNTEAFF
.,TRBJ2-3,TRBV18,CASSLSRDTQYF
.,TRBJ2-1,TRBV28,CASSFLDRFYNEQFF
once,TRBJ2-7,TRBV9,CASSVAQGPAYEQYF
.,TRBJ1-1,TRBV18,CASSPPGQGVTEAFF
.,TRBJ2-7,TRBV6-6,CASSYSGLAASYEQYF
once,TRBJ2-5,TRBV29-1,CSVERYSFFSSGRFQETQYF
.,TRBJ1-1,TRBV7-9,CASSSRLGGGTEAFF
.,TRBJ1-4,TRBV5-6,CASSLASNEKLFF
.,TRBJ2-5,TRBV13,CASSFQTDVETQYF
.,TRBJ1-3,TRBV7-9,CASSFLSPDEGNTIYF
.,TRBJ2-6,TRBV28,CASSLLASGANVLTF
.,TRBJ2-2,TRBV4-1,CASSQAELAGRANTGELFF
.,TRBJ2-1,TRBV30,CAWSPLAGGYNEQFF
.,TRBJ1-2,TRBV19,CASSQGADYGYTF
few,TRBJ1-2,TRBV27,CASSSPPTRSYTF
.,TRBJ2-7,TRBV28,CASSLFSGGDEQYF
.,TRBJ1-5,TRBV28,CASTRGGRSNQPQHF